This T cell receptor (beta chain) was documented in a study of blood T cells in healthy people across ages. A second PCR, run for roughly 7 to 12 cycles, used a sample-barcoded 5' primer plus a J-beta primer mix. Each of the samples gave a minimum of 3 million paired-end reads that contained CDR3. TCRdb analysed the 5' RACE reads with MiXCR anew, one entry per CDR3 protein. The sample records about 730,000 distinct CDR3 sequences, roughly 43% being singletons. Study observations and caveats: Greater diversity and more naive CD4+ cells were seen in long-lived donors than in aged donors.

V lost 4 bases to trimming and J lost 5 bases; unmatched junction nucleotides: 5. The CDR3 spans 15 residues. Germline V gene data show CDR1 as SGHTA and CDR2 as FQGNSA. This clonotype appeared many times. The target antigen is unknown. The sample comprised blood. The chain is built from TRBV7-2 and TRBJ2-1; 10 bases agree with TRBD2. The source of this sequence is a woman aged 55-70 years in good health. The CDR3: CASSSGTSVNNEQFF. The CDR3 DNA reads TGTGCCAGCAGCTCCGGGACTAGCGTCAACAATGAGCAGTTCTTC. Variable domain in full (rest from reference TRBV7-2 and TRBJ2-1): GAGVSQSPSNKVTEKGKDVELRCDPISGHTALYWYRQSLGQGLEFLIYFQGNSAPDKSGLPSDRFSAERTGGSVSTLTIQRTQQEDSAVYLCASSSGTSVNNEQFFGPGTRLTVL.